The text below deals with one T cell receptor (beta chain). The authors prepared UMI-labeled TRB cDNA libraries by 5' RACE. TCRdb re-called the 5' RACE reads and shows each CDR3 protein once, DNA omitted. This sample's clone table lists 92,000 or so distinct CDR3 sequences. The CDR3 length is 12 residues. The data originate from a study of CXCR3-negative and CXCR3-positive naive CD8 T cells. The sequenced sample consisted of naive CXCR3- CD8+ T cells from blood. Stated subset: CD45RO-CCR7+CD27+CD95- naive CD8+ T cells lacking CXCR3 (TNR3-). The sequence was obtained from a human donor in good health. Some clones in this sample may be carry-over from other donors' samples. The chain is built from TRBV12-3 or TRBV12-4 and TRBJ2-7; TCRdb outputs TRBD2, but without DNA this stays unchecked. This chain's CDR3 is CASGLAGYEQYF.